What follows are 30 T cell receptor beta chains derived from one specimen sequenced in a study of CD8 T cells in ankylosing spondylitis. In TCRdb, the 5' RACE reads were re-called with MiXCR into one record per CDR3 protein. Found here are roughly 230,000 distinct CDR3 sequences, about 10% of them singletons; the top ten hold 2.6%. The sequencing input was blood, either unsorted or a sorted T cell fraction (not recorded which). These receptors all come from a male donor with ankylosing spondylitis or in good health (not recorded which).

CDR3 bases: TGCGCCAGCATCGCCGGGACAGCTAACACTGAAGCTTTCTTT. Amino acid sequence: CASIAGTANTEAFF. This chain links TRBV10-2 with TRBJ1-1, with TRBD1 matching 7 bases. The germline gives CDR1 WSHSY, CDR2 SAAADI. V shed 7 bases and J 2 bases; nucleotides not matched to a gene: 7. This CDR3 is built from 14 residues.

The chain uses TRBV4-1 and TRBJ1-6, with 8 bases fitting TRBD1. The V segment lost 0 bases and the J segment 10 bases; nucleotides outside the gene matches: 2. Germline V CDR1 and CDR2: MGHRA, YSYEKL. The CDR3 totals 14 residues. In DNA form, the CDR3 reads TGCGCCAGCAGCCAAGAAGGGACAGGATCACCCCTCCACTTT. Protein sequence: CASSQEGTGSPLHF.

In its sample, this clonotype was seen many times. The rearrangement joins TRBV12-3 or TRBV12-4 to TRBJ2-7; 8 bases are shared with TRBD1. This CDR3 is built from 16 residues. The J segment lost 7 bases and the V segment lost 7 bases, leaving 18 bases of the junction unmatched. This chain's CDR3 is CASTPKRSAGGQEQYF. The CDR3 DNA reads TGTGCCAGCACCCCCAAAAGGTCGGCAGGGGGCCAGGAGCAGTACTTC.

This clonotype was observed at least ten times. The V call is TRBV6-5, the J call TRBJ2-3; D gene unclear. Trimming shortened V by 2 bases and J by 2 bases, and 20 bases separated the two germline ends. CDR1 MNHEY and CDR2 SVGAGI come from the germline V gene. The CDR3 spans 18 residues. The CDR3 region is CASSYGLPDEGVTDTQYF. The CDR3 DNA reads TGTGCCAGCAGTTACGGCCTCCCAGACGAAGGAGTCACAGATACGCAGTATTTT.

This clonotype has just a few counts. This sequence joins TRBV6-2 or TRBV6-3 and TRBJ2-1; D is possibly TRBD1 or TRBD2 (6 bases each). CDR3 size: 16 residues. Trimming pared 6 bases from V and 2 bases from J, leaving 17 bases between. Germline lookup yields CDR1 MNHEY and CDR2 SVGEGT. DNA of the CDR3: TGTGCCAGCAGGATTTTGGGGGGCTGGACCTACAATGAGCAGTTCTTC. It specifies CASRILGGWTYNEQFF.

Ten or more counts support this clonotype. The chain uses TRBV25-1 and TRBJ2-7; D is tentatively TRBD1 or TRBD2 (7 bases each). Trimming removed 2 bases from V and 4 bases from J, with 24 bases in between. The germline V gene has CDR1 MGHDK and CDR2 SYGVNS. The CDR3 loop spans 18 amino acids. As DNA, the CDR3 is TGTGCCAGCAGTGAAGAACCGCATGCGGGCAGGGGGGGGTACGAGCAGTACTTC. Encoded protein: CASSEEPHAGRGGYEQYF.

This clonotype was counted between two and nine times. CDR3 sequence reads: CASSQGTGAAGELFF. The CDR3 coding sequence is TGTGCCAGCAGCCAAGGGACAGGGGCCGCCGGGGAGCTGTTTTTT. The J gene is TRBJ2-2, the V gene TRBV14, with TRBD1 identical over 9 bases. Germline CDR1 and CDR2: SGHDN and FVKESK. With V trimmed by 1 base and J by 6 bases, 3 bases remained unmatched. The CDR3 consists of 15 residues. Combining the CDR3 with reference TRBV14 and TRBJ2-2 gives the whole variable domain EAGVTQFPSHSVIEKGQTVTLRCDPISGHDNLYWYRRVMGKEIKFLLHFVKESKQDESGMPNNRFLAERTGGTYSTLKVQPAELEDSGVYFCASSQGTGAAGELFFGEGSRLTVL.

There are many counts of this clonotype. This chain joins TRBV10-3 and TRBJ1-5; D is perhaps TRBD1 (5 bases). Between the trimmed V and J ends, which lost 3 bases and 1 base, there was a span of 19 bases. The CDR3 extends over 18 amino acids. Germline CDR1 is ENHRY and CDR2 is SYGVKD. The DNA for the CDR3 is TGTGCCATCAGTGAAAGGGGTGGGCAGTCGCTCAGCAATCAGCCCCAGCATTTT. This translates into CAISERGGQSLSNQPQHF.

The rearrangement uses TRBV11-3 and TRBJ2-1; D remains ambiguous. V was clipped by 5 bases and J by 4 bases, with 9 bases between them. Germline V lookup: CDR1 SGHNT, CDR2 YENEEA. This CDR3 spans 13 amino acids. This CDR3 reads CASSQSEYNEQFF. CDR3 DNA sequence: TGTGCCAGCAGCCAGTCGGAATACAATGAGCAGTTCTTC.

The J gene is TRBJ1-1, the V gene TRBV16, with no clear D. V gave up 2 bases and J gave up 3 bases, with 7 bases separating them. The CDR3 loop spans 13 amino acids. CDR1 and CDR2 from the germline V gene are KGHSY and FQNENV. CDR3 amino acids: CASSQEGDTEAFF. The CDR3 DNA reads as TGTGCCAGCAGCCAAGAGGGCGACACTGAAGCTTTCTTT. Supplemented by reference TRBV16 and TRBJ1-1, the full variable domain reads GEEVAQTPKHLVRGEGQKAKLYCAPIKGHSYVFWYQQVLKNEFKFLISFQNENVFDETGMPKERFSAKCLPNSPCSLEIQATKLEDSAVYFCASSQEGDTEAFFGQGTRLTVV.

The table lists this clonotype with a few counts. This chain links TRBV5-1 with TRBJ2-7, with 9 positions matching TRBD1. This CDR3 has 15 amino acids. The germline V gene has CDR1 SGHRS and CDR2 YFSETQ. The J segment lost 4 bases and the V segment lost 3 bases, leaving 8 bases of the junction unmatched. The CDR3: CASSSDRGLSYEQYF. The CDR3 DNA sequence: TGCGCCAGCAGCTCGGACAGGGGACTATCTTACGAGCAGTACTTC.

This clonotype was detected ten times or more. V gene TRBV2 combines with J gene TRBJ1-5, with 7 bases lining up with TRBD1. With 11 bases clipped from V and 2 bases from J, the junction kept 6 bases outside the gene matches. This CDR3 comprises 13 residues. Germline loops: CDR1 SNHLY, CDR2 FYNNEI. The CDR3 DNA reads as TGTGCCCTTAGACAGGGCGGCAATCAGCCCCAGCATTTT. Its protein is CALRQGGNQPQHF. Using reference TRBV2 and TRBJ1-5 for the parts outside the CDR3, the full variable domain is EPEVTQTPSHQVTQMGQEVILRCVPISNHLYFYWYRQILGQKVEFLVSFYNNEISEKSEIFDDQFSVERPDGSNFTLKIRSTKLEDSAMYFCALRQGGNQPQHFGDGTRLSIL.

There are many counts of this clonotype. This chain joins TRBV10-2 and TRBJ1-1; D gene uncertain. The V gene's germline CDR1 is WSHSY and CDR2 SAAADI. The CDR3 length is 11 residues. V was clipped by 4 bases and J by 0 bases, with 0 bases between them. The CDR3 sequence: CASSVNTEAFF. Written as DNA, the CDR3 is TGCGCCAGCAGTGTGAACACTGAAGCTTTCTTT.

The chain has TRBV12-3 or TRBV12-4 and TRBJ2-3; 8 bases align to TRBD2. The CDR3 has 16 residues. After removal of 2 bases from V and 0 bases from J, the junction contained 4 bases not matched to a gene. The CDR3 sequence: CASSLIPSGSTDTQYF. CDR3 nucleotides: TGTGCCAGCAGTTTAATCCCTAGCGGGAGCACAGATACGCAGTATTTT.

This chain connects TRBV20-1 to TRBJ2-1; the match to TRBD1 covers 7 bases. Unmatched junction bases numbered 10, after V lost 4 bases and J lost 10 bases. CDR1 is DFQATT and CDR2 is SNEGSKA in the germline V gene (reference sequence). CDR3 length: 13 residues. The CDR3 DNA reads TGCAGTGCTAAGAGGGGGCTTCAAGGGGAGCAGTTCTTC. It translates to CSAKRGLQGEQFF.

The sample holds many counts of this clonotype. The V call is TRBV15, the J call TRBJ1-2, with no clear D. Trimming took 5 bases from V and 6 from J, leaving 10 bases between them. Germline V lookup: CDR1 LNHNV, CDR2 YYDKDF (reference sequence). CDR3 length equals 12 residues. CDR3 DNA sequence: TGTGCCACCAGCCTCCTGGGCGATGGCTACACCTTC. This encodes CATSLLGDGYTF.

This clonotype was detected many times. The chain links TRBV5-1 to TRBJ2-7; D gene ambiguous. Trimming removed 7 bases from V and 2 bases from J, with 25 bases in between. This CDR3 is built from 17 residues. Germline values: CDR1 SGHRS, CDR2 YFSETQ. The CDR3 protein is CASRGGSRTTLAYEQYF. CDR3 DNA sequence: TGCGCCAGCCGCGGCGGTTCGAGGACCACGCTAGCCTACGAGCAGTACTTC.

This clonotype was seen at least ten times. This chain joins TRBV5-5 and TRBJ2-2, with 8 bases identical to TRBD1. The length of the CDR3 is 16 residues. V lost 2 bases, J lost 1 base, and 4 bases stayed unmatched. Germline V lookup: CDR1 SGHKS, CDR2 YYEKEE (reference sequence). The CDR3 protein is CASSFSGQGNTGELFF. CDR3 sequence (DNA): TGTGCCAGCAGCTTTAGCGGACAGGGGAACACCGGGGAGCTGTTTTTT.

This clonotype was counted at least ten times. This chain joins TRBV20-1 and TRBJ1-6; D ambiguous. Germline values: CDR1 DFQATT, CDR2 SNEGSKA (reference sequence). This CDR3 contains 15 residues. The ends were cut back, 2 bases at V and 7 bases at J, with 15 bases in the middle. CDR3 region: CSARNGGVVNSPLHF. DNA for the CDR3: TGCAGTGCTAGAAATGGTGGGGTAGTAAATTCACCCCTCCACTTT.

This clonotype showed up just a few times. Germline and junction disagree at one end, which may indicate a read error. V and J are TRBV3-1 and TRBJ2-7; no firm D call. Germline lookup yields CDR1 LGHDT and CDR2 YNNKEL (reference sequence). CDR3 length: 11 residues. CDR3 residues: CANSQWEEQYF. As DNA, the CDR3 is TGTGCCAACAGCCAATGGGAAGAGCAGTACTTC.

Concerning this clonotype itself: One base away lies a much larger clone, so this may be a sequencing read error. The chain uses TRBV6-5 and TRBJ1-1; D gene ambiguous. CDR1 is MNHEY and CDR2 is SVGAGI in the germline V gene. V lost 0 bases and J 3 bases, leaving 17 bases between the germline ends. The CDR3 spans 17 residues. The CDR3 sequence: CASSYSMGYGGYTEAFF. Here the CDR3 DNA reads TGTGCCAGCAGTTACTCGATGGGGTATGGCGGGTACACTGAAGCTTTCTTT.

CDR3 coding DNA: TGCGCCAGCAGCTTGACTGGACAGCCGTCAGTGGAGCTGTTTTTT. Amino acid sequence: CASSLTGQPSVELFF. The chain joins TRBV5-1 to TRBJ2-2; tentative D call: TRBD1 (6 bases). CDR3 length equals 15 residues. Trimming took off 1 base at V and 10 bases at J, with 17 bases between the two ends. Germline CDR1 is SGHRS and CDR2 is YFSETQ.

This clonotype has a count of ten or more. The V gene is TRBV20-1, the J gene TRBJ1-1; D ambiguous. CDR1 is DFQATT, CDR2 SNEGSKA, per germline (reference sequence). The CDR3 runs to 13 residues. Trimming took 2 bases from V and 1 from J, leaving 8 bases between them. The CDR3 is CSARSWPNTEAFF. For the CDR3, the DNA is TGCAGTGCTAGAAGTTGGCCGAACACTGAAGCTTTCTTT.

In regard to this clonotype: This may come from a read error, since a much larger clone is one base off. The V and J genes are TRBV6-6 and TRBJ1-5; D call uncertain. Trimming took 4 bases from V and 5 from J, leaving 9 bases between them. The length of the CDR3 is 13 residues. Germline values: CDR1 MNHNY, CDR2 SVGAGI (reference sequence). CDR3 DNA sequence: TGTGCCAGCAGTTCCAGGCACGATCAGCCCCAGCATTTT. Translation gives CASSSRHDQPQHF.

The chain couples TRBV20-1 to TRBJ2-2, with 9 positions matching TRBD2. The CDR3 covers 16 residues. Germline CDR1 and CDR2: DFQATT and SNEGSKA (reference sequence). V shed 3 bases and J 5 bases; nucleotides not matched to a gene: 10. The CDR3 region is CSASLGGSGGTGELFF. The CDR3 DNA reads TGCAGTGCTAGTTTAGGTGGTAGCGGGGGAACCGGGGAGCTGTTTTTT.

This clonotype has ten or more counts. The gene calls are TRBV29-1 and TRBJ2-3, with D perhaps matching TRBD2 (5 bases). The CDR3 runs to 15 residues. V was pared by 6 bases and J by 0 bases, with 16 bases between. Germline CDR1 reads SQVTM; CDR2 reads ANQGSEA. The CDR3 DNA sequence: TGCAGCGTCAACCCTCTTCAGCGGAGCACAGATACGCAGTATTTT. It encodes CSVNPLQRSTDTQYF.

A remark on this clonotype: The CDR3 ends on some other residue instead of the conserved phenylalanine or tryptophan, so this is likely a read error. The genes are TRBV27 and TRBJ2-7; no clear D. CDR1 is MNHEY, CDR2 SMNVEV, per germline (reference sequence). This CDR3 contains 16 residues. V was cut by 0 bases and J by 2 bases, with 14 bases left in between. CDR3 sequence: CASSLSGLRSPYEQYL. CDR3 coding DNA: TGTGCCAGCAGTTTATCAGGTCTGCGGAGCCCCTACGAGCAGTACCTC.

This clonotype occurred many times. The chain uses TRBV20-1 and TRBJ2-7, with D hard to call. In germline, CDR1 is DFQATT, CDR2 SNEGSKA (reference sequence). V was pared by 5 bases and J by 4 bases, with 9 bases between. This CDR3 is built from 11 residues. CDR3 in amino acids: CSAYHSYEQYF. CDR3 bases: TGCAGTGCTTACCACAGTTACGAGCAGTACTTC.

There are many counts of this clonotype. The chain combines TRBV30 with TRBJ1-5; D is undetermined. There are 13 residues in the CDR3. The V end was cut by 0 bases, the J end by 3 bases, with 6 bases between. From germline, CDR1 is GTSNPN and CDR2 SVGIG (reference sequence). In DNA form, the CDR3 reads TGTGCCTGGAGTGTCGAGTCCAATCAGCCCCAGCATTTT. Amino acids: CAWSVESNQPQHF. Complete variable domain (other parts from reference TRBV30 and TRBJ1-5): SQTIHQWPATLVQPVGSPLSLECTVEGTSNPNLYWYRQAAGRGLQLLFYSVGIGQISSEVPQNLSASRPQDRQFILSSKKLLLSDSGFYLCAWSVESNQPQHFGDGTRLSIL.

This clonotype was observed many times. The CDR3 protein is CASSQAGAGTQYF. CDR3 bases: TGCGCCAGCAGCCAAGCGGGGGCCGGTACGCAGTATTTT. The chain combines TRBV4-1 with TRBJ2-3; D could derive from TRBD1 or TRBD2 (6 bases each). Per the germline V gene, CDR1 is MGHRA and CDR2 is YSYEKL. V dropped 1 base and J dropped 8 bases, with 10 bases sitting between them. CDR3 length: 13 residues.